This TCR beta chain was sequenced in a study of radiotherapy plus CTLA-4 blockade in lung cancer. Regarding the study as a whole: After radiotherapy and ipilimumab, tumor-derived clones expanded in peripheral blood.

Using immunoSEQ multiplex PCR, the repertoire was profiled, and TCRdb retains in-frame clones only, with some absent. The sample yields around 90,000 clones, 80% to 90% seen once. Worth noting for this clone: The target antigen is unknown.

Per the germline V gene, CDR1 is SGHVS and CDR2 is FQNEAQ. After removal of 1 base from V and 5 bases from J, the junction contained 6 bases not matched to a gene. The CDR3 spans 15 residues. This specimen was peripheral blood, taken from a patient treated with radiotherapy plus ipilimumab. The chain recombines TRBV7-8 with TRBJ2-5, with TRBD2 matching 8 bases. The receptor's source is a human donor with non-small cell lung cancer who had stable disease on radiotherapy plus ipilimumab. CDR3 DNA: TGTGCCAGCAGCTTAGTCGGGGGGGCCGTCGAGACCCAGTACTTC. It translates to CASSLVGGAVETQYF.